These 12 T cell receptor beta chains were all obtained from the same sample, sequenced in a study of neurological immune-mediated disorders. MiXCR, applied by TCRdb to the 5' RACE reads, yields one record per CDR3 protein. The sample lists just under 60,000 distinct CDR3 sequences; 2.5% were seen once. Sequencing was performed on PBMCs. The receptors were sampled from a man aged 50 or older with multiple sclerosis.

This clonotype was recorded at least ten times. The rearrangement joins TRBV20-1 to TRBJ2-7; no definite D call. The CDR3 is made up of 14 amino acids. Per germline, CDR1 DFQATT and CDR2 SNEGSKA (reference sequence). V lost 4 bases and J lost 2, with 15 bases in between. CDR3: CSAKYLQRTYEQYF. The CDR3 nucleotides read TGCAGTGCTAAGTACCTACAGAGAACCTACGAGCAGTACTTC.

This clonotype was seen at least ten times. V and J are TRBV7-2 and TRBJ1-2, with TRBD1 as a possible D gene (5 bases). V was trimmed by 5 bases and J by 6 bases, leaving 10 bases between them. Per the germline V gene, CDR1 is SGHTA and CDR2 is FQGNSA. The CDR3 has 12 amino acids. The CDR3 region has the DNA TGTGCCAGCAGCCCCGGACACCATGGCTACACCTTC. This encodes CASSPGHHGYTF.

The gene calls are TRBV19 and TRBJ1-2; no firm D call. With 2 bases removed from V and 2 bases from J, the gap between germline ends came to 12 bases. The germline gives CDR1 LNHDA, CDR2 SQIVND (reference sequence). The length of the CDR3 is 15 residues. The DNA of the CDR3 is TGTGCCAGTAGTATAAGGCAGGCGACCAACTATGGCTACACCTTC. Protein product: CASSIRQATNYGYTF.

This clonotype was recorded at least ten times. The V gene is TRBV9, the J gene TRBJ2-2, with 7 bases that match TRBD1. The CDR3 covers 14 residues. After removal of 0 bases from V and 5 bases from J, the junction contained 1 base not matched to a gene. Germline V gene sequence: CDR1 SGDLS, CDR2 YYNGEE. CDR3 sequence reads: CASSVEGQTGELFF. In nucleotides, the CDR3 is TGTGCCAGCAGCGTAGAGGGACAGACCGGGGAGCTGTTTTTT.

This clonotype was counted ten times or more. This sequence joins TRBV27 and TRBJ2-5; D is undetermined. V lost 6 bases and J 8 bases, leaving 16 bases between the germline ends. Germline CDR1 reads MNHEY; CDR2 reads SMNVEV (reference sequence). The CDR3 runs 13 residues. CDR3 residues: CASSLGSERTQYF. CDR3 in DNA: TGTGCCAGCAGCCTTGGGTCCGAGAGAACCCAGTACTTC.

This clonotype was counted at least ten times. The J gene is TRBJ2-3, the V gene TRBV11-1; D ambiguous. Germline CDR1 SGHAT, CDR2 FQDESV (reference sequence). V gave up 5 bases and J gave up 3 bases, with 9 bases separating them. The CDR3 runs 13 residues. The CDR3 region has the DNA TGTGCCAGCAGCCTCTCGGGTACAGATACGCAGTATTTT. This encodes CASSLSGTDTQYF.

The chain links TRBV20-1 to TRBJ2-3; possible D gene TRBD2, 7 bases. With 5 bases removed from V and 0 bases from J, the gap between germline ends came to 18 bases. The CDR3 length is 16 residues. From germline, CDR1 is DFQATT and CDR2 SNEGSKA (reference sequence). CDR3: CSAEEVGGPSTDTQYF. The CDR3 region has the DNA TGCAGTGCTGAAGAGGTCGGGGGGCCAAGCACAGATACGCAGTATTTT.

This clonotype was seen many times. CDR3 coding DNA: TGTGCCAGCAGTTCCCGTTACGAGCAGTACTTC. It codes for CASSSRYEQYF. This rearrangement joins TRBV28 to TRBJ2-7; D uncertain. The CDR3 extends over 11 amino acids. Germline CDR1 MDHEN, CDR2 SYDVKM. With 4 bases removed from V and 4 bases from J, the gap between germline ends came to 5 bases.

Ten or more counts support this clonotype. The CDR3 bases are TGTGCCAGCAGTGTACAGGGACGCCAGCCCCAGCATTTT. Amino acid sequence: CASSVQGRQPQHF. The V and J genes are TRBV28 and TRBJ1-5; possible D gene TRBD1, 6 bases. CDR1 and CDR2 from the germline V gene are MDHEN and SYDVKM. CDR3 length: 13 residues. V was pared by 5 bases and J by 7 bases, with 12 bases between.

This clonotype has a count of ten or more. This rearrangement joins TRBV12-3 or TRBV12-4 to TRBJ1-5, with D possibly matching TRBD1 (5 bases). V gave up 8 bases and J gave up 5 bases, with 22 bases separating them. This CDR3 is 16 amino acids long. CDR3 DNA sequence: TGTGCCAGCGGGCCGATCCACGGGGGAAGGGATCAGCCCCAGCATTTT. Protein sequence: CASGPIHGGRDQPQHF.

There are many counts of this clonotype. This sequence joins TRBV10-3 and TRBJ1-1; D is perhaps TRBD1 (5 bases). The germline V gene encodes CDR1 ENHRY and CDR2 SYGVKD. This CDR3 region has 11 residues. V was cut by 2 bases and J by 8 bases, with 6 bases left in between. CDR3 sequence (DNA): TGTGCCATCAGTGAGGGGGGGGAAGCTTTCTTT. Protein product: CAISEGGEAFF.

This clonotype showed up many times. The V and J genes are TRBV9 and TRBJ2-3, with 7 bases lining up with TRBD2. J was trimmed by 1 base and V by 0 bases; bases with no gene match: 2. The CDR3 is made up of 15 amino acids. CDR1 SGDLS and CDR2 YYNGEE come from the germline V gene. The CDR3 DNA is TGTGCCAGCAGCGTAGGCGGGGGTGGCACAGATACGCAGTATTTT. This codes for CASSVGGGGTDTQYF.